This T cell receptor beta chain was captured by sequencing in a study of identical twins. Notes on the study in general: Partial confounding of zero-insertion analyses by invariant MAIT and iNKT cells was possible. The abundant beta clonotypes from cord blood had fewer insertions, and memory repertoires had none of this. Excess sharing between twins was weaker in beta out-of-frame sequences.

This clonotype was counted at least ten times. What it binds is unknown. Via MiXCR, TCRdb re-called the 5' RACE reads, giving one row per CDR3 protein. The sample records 130,000 to 150,000 distinct CDR3 sequences, around 3.5% being singletons. V shed 6 bases and J shed 5 bases, with 22 bases lying between them. The V gene's germline CDR1 is SEHNR and CDR2 FQNEAQ (reference sequence). The length of the CDR3 is 16 residues. The sample taken for sequencing was memory T cells sorted from blood. The sequence was collected from a man aged 18 to 30 in good health. The V call is TRBV7-9, the J call TRBJ1-1, with D perhaps matching TRBD1 (6 bases). This chain's CDR3 is CASSWGGGPGGTEAFF. Here the CDR3 DNA reads TGTGCCAGCAGTTGGGGAGGGGGGCCGGGAGGGACTGAAGCTTTCTTT.